A single TCR beta chain is shown here with its context. The target antigen is unknown. Germline values: CDR1 MGHRA, CDR2 YSYEKL. This CDR3 has 14 amino acids. V lost 4 bases and J lost 7, with 14 bases in between. The sample comes from a study of PD-1 blockade in classical Hodgkin lymphoma. Study outcomes and limitations: The diversity seen at baseline in complete responders resembled that of newly diagnosed patients. Excluded were patients who started nivolumab under 1 year after ASCT, a group that had lower diversity.

The protocol was immunoSEQ multiplex PCR, while the TCRdb copy is restricted to in-frame clones and leaves out a portion. The table has about 86,000 clones, roughly 87% seen once. After autologous stem cell transplantation all patients relapsed, and prior brentuximab vedotin exposure differed between cohorts. Best responses were complete response, partial response or progressive disease. The chain has TRBV4-1 and TRBJ2-1; D gene unclear. This TCR came from a human donor with classical Hodgkin lymphoma. Sequencing was performed on peripheral blood mononuclear cells (PBMCs), taken before the second cycle of nivolumab. In nucleotides, the CDR3 is TGCGCCAGCAGCCGTCAGGCCTCGGTAAATGAGCAGTTCTTC. Protein: CASSRQASVNEQFF.